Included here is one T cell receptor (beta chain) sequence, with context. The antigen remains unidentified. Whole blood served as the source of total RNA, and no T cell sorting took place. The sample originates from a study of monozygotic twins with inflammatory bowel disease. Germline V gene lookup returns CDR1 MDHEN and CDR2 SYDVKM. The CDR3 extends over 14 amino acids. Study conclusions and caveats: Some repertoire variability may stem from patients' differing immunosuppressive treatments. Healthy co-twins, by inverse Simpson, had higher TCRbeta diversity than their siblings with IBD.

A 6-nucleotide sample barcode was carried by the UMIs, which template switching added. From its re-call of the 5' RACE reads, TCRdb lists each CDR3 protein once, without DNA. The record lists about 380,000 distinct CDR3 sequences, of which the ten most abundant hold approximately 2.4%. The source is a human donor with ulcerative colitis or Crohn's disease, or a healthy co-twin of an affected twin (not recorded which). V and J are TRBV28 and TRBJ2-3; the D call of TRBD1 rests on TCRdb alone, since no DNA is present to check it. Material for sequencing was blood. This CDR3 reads CASSKGGDTDTQYF.